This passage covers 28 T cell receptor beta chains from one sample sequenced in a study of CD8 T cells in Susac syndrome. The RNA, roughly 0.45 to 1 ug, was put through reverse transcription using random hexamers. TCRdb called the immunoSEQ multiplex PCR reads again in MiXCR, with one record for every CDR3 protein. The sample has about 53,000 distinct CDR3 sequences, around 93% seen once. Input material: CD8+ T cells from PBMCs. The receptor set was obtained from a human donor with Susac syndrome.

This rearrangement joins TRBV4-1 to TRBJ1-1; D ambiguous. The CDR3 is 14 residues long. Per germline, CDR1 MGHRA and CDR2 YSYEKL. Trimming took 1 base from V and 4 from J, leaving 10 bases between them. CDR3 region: CASSQGGRFTEAFF. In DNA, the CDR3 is TGCGCCAGCAGCCAAGGCGGCAGGTTCACTGAAGCTTTCTTT.

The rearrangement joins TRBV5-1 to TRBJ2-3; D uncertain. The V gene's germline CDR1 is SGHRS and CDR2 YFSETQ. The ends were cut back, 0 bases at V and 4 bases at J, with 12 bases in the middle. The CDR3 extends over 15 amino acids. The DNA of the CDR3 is TGCGCCAGCAGCTTGGAGGGATCCACGGCAGATACGCAGTATTTT. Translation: CASSLEGSTADTQYF.

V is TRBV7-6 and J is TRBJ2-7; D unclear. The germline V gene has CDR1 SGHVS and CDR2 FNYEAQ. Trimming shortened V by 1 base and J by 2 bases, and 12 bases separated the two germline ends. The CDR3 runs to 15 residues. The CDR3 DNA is TGTGCCAGCAGCTTAGTCGCGGTCCACACCTACGAGCAGTACTTC. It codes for CASSLVAVHTYEQYF.

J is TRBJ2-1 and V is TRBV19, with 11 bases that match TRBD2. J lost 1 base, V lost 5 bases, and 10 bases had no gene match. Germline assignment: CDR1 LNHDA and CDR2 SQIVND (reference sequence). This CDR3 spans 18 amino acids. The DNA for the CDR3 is TGTGCCAGTAGTTGGGTAGCGGGGGGGCTTGTTTCCTACAATGAGCAGTTCTTC. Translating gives CASSWVAGGLVSYNEQFF.

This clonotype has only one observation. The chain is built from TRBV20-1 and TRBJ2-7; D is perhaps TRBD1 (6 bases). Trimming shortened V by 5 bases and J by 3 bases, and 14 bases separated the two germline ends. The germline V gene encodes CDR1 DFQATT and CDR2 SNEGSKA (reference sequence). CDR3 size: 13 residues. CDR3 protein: CSAGPRDNYEQYF. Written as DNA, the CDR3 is TGCAGTGCTGGGCCCAGGGACAACTACGAGCAGTACTTC.

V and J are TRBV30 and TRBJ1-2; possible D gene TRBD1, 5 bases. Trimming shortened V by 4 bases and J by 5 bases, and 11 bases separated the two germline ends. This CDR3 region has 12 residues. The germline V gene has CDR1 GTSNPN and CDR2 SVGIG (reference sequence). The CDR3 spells CAWTGGKYGYTF. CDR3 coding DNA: TGTGCCTGGACTGGGGGAAAATATGGCTACACCTTC.

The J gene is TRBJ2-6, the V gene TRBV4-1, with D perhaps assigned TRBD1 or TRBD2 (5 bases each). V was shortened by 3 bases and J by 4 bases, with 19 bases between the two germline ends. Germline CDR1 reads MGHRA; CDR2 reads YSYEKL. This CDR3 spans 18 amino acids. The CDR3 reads CASSHPGRRFQGANVLTF. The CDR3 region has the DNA TGCGCCAGCAGCCATCCGGGACGGAGATTCCAAGGGGCCAACGTCCTGACTTTC.

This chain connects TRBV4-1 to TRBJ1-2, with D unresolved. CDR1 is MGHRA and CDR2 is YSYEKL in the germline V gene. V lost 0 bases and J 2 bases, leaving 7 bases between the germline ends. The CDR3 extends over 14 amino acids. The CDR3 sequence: CASSQDVGNYGYTF. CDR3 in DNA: TGCGCCAGCAGCCAAGATGTCGGGAACTATGGCTACACCTTC.

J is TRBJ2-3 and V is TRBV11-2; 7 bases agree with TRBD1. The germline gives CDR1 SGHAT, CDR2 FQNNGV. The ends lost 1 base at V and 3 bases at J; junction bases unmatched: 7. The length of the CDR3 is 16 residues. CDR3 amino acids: CASSLAKQGWTDTQYF. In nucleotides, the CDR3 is TGTGCCAGCAGCTTAGCGAAACAGGGGTGGACAGATACGCAGTATTTT.

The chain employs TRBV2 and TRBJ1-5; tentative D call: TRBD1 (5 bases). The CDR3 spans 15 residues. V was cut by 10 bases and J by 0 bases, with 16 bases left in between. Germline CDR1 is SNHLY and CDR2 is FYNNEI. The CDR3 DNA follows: TGTGCCAATGCCCTGCCCAGGGATAGCAATCAGCCCCAGCATTTT. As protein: CANALPRDSNQPQHF.

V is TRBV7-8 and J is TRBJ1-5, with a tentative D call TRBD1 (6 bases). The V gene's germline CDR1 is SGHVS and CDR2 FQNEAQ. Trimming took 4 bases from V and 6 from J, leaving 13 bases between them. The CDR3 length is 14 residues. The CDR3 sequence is CASSSRSGAQPQHF. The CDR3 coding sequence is TGTGCCAGCAGCTCGAGGTCAGGGGCTCAGCCCCAGCATTTT.

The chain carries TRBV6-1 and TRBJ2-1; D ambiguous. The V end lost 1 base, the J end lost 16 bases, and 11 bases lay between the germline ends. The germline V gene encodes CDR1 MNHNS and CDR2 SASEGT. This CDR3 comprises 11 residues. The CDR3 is CASSEVWMRFF. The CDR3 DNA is TGTGCCAGCAGTGAAGTATGGATGCGATTCTTC.

The CDR3: CASKIGGAREQYF. DNA for the CDR3: TGTGCCAGCAAAATAGGGGGGGCGAGGGAGCAGTACTTC. The chain carries TRBV6-1 and TRBJ2-7, with D perhaps TRBD2 (7 bases). V dropped 7 bases and J dropped 7 bases, with 17 bases sitting between them. The CDR3 length is 13 residues. Germline assignment: CDR1 MNHNS and CDR2 SASEGT.

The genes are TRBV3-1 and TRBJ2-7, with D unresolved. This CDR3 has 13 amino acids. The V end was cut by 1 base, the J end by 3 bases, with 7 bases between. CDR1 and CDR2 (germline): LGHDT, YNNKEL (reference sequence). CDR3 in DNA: TGTGCCAGCAGCCAAGCTGACGGCTACGAGCAGTACTTC. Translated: CASSQADGYEQYF.

CDR3 sequence reads: CASSYYPRYYGYTF. The CDR3, as DNA: TGTGCCAGCAGTTACTATCCGAGGTACTATGGCTACACCTTC. The chain couples TRBV6-5 to TRBJ1-2; no clear D. V was clipped by 1 base and J by 3 bases, with 9 bases between them. The CDR3 is made up of 14 amino acids. The germline V gene has CDR1 MNHEY and CDR2 SVGAGI.

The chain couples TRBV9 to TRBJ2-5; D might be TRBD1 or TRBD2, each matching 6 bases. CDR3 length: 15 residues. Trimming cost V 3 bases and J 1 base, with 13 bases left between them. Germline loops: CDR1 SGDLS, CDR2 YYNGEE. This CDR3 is CASSAQGGVQETQYF. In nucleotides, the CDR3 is TGTGCCAGCAGCGCACAGGGAGGTGTCCAAGAGACCCAGTACTTC.

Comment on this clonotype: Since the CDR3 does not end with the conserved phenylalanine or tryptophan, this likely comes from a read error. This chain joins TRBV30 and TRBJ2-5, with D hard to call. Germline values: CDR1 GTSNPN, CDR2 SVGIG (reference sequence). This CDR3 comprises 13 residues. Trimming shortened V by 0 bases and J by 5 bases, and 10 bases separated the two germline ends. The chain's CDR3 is CAWSVGAGETQYS. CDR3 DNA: TGTGCCTGGAGTGTAGGAGCTGGGGAGACCCAGTACTCC.

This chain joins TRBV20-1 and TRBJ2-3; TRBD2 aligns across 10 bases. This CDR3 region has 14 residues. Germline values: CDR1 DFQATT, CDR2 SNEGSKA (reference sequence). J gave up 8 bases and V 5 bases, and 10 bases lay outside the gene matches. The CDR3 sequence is CSAVIAGGPSTQYF. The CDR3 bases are TGCAGTGCTGTCATAGCGGGGGGTCCGAGTACGCAGTATTTT.

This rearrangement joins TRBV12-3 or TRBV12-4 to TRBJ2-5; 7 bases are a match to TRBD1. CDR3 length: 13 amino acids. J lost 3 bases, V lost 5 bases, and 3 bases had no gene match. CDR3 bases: TGTGCCAGCAGTCTTGGACAGGAAGAGACCCAGTACTTC. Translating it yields CASSLGQEETQYF.

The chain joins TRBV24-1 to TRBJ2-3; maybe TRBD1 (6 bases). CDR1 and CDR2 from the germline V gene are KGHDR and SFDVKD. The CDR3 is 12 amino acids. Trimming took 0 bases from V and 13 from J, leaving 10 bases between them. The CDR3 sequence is CATSDLEGVEYF. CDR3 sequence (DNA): TGTGCCACCAGTGATTTGGAGGGGGTCGAGTATTTT.

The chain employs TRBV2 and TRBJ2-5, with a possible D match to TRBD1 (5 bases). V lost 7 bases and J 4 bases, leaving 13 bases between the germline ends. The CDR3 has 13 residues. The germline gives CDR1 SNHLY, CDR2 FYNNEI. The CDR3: CASKRPGRETQYF. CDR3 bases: TGTGCCAGCAAAAGACCAGGGCGAGAGACCCAGTACTTC.

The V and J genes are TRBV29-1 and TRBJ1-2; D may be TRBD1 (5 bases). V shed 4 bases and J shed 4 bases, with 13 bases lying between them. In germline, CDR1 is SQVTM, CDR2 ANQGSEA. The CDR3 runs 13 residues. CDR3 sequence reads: CSVAGTWGYGYTF. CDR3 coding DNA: TGCAGCGTTGCCGGGACCTGGGGCTATGGCTACACCTTC.

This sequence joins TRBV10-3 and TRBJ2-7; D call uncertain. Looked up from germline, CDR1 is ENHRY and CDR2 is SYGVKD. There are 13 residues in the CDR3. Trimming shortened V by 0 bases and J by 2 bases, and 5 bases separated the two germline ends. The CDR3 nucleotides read TGTGCCATCAGTGAGTCGTCCGCCTACGAGCAGTACTTC. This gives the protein CAISESSAYEQYF.

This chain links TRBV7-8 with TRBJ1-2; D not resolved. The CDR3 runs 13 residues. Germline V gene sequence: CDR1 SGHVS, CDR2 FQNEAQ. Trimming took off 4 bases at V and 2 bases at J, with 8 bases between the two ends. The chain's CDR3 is CASSSDGNYGYTF. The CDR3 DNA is TGTGCCAGCAGCTCGGACGGAAACTATGGCTACACCTTC.

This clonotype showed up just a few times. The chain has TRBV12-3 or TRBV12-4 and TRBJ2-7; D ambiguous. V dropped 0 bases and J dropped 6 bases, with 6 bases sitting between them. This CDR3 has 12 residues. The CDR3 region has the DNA TGTGCCAGCAGTTTAGCCGCCACCGAGCAGTACTTC. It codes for CASSLAATEQYF.

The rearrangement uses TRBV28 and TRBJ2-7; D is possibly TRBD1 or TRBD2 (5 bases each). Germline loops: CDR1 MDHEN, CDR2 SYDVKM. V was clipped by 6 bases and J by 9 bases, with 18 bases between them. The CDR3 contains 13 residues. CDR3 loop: CASSIGTPKWQYF. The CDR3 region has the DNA TGTGCCAGCAGCATCGGGACGCCAAAGTGGCAGTACTTC.

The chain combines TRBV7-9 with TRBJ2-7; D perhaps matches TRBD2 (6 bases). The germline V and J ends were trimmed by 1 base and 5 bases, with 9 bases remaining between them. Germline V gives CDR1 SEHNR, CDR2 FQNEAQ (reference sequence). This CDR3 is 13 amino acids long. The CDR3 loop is CASSLVGGHEQYF. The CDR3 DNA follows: TGTGCCAGCAGCTTAGTGGGGGGACACGAGCAGTACTTC.

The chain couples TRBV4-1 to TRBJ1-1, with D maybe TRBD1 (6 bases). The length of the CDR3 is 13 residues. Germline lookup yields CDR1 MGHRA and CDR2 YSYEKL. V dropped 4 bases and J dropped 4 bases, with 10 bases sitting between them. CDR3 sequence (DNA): TGCGCCAGCAGCCCGGGACACCTCACTGAAGCTTTCTTT. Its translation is CASSPGHLTEAFF.